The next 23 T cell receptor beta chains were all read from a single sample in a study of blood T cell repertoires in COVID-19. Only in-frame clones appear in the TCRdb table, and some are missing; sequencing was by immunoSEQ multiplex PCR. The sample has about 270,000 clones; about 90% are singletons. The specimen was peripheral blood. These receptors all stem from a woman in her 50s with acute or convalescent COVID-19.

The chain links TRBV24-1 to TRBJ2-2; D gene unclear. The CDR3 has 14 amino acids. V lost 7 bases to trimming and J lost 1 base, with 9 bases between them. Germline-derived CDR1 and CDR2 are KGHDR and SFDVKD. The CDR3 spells CATSPSQNTGELFF. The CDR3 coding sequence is TGTGCCACCAGCCCATCCCAGAACACCGGGGAGCTGTTTTTT.

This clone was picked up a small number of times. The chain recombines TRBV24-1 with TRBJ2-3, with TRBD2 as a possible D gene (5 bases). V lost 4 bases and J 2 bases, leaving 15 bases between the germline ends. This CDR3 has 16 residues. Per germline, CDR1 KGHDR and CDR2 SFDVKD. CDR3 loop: CATSDPTPGLTDTQYF. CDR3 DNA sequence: TGTGCCACCAGTGACCCTACGCCCGGACTCACAGATACGCAGTATTTT.

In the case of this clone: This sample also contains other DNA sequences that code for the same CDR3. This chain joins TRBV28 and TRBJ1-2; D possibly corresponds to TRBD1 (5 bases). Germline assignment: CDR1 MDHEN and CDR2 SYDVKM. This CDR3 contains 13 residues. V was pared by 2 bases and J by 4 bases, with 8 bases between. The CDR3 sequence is CASSLQGAYGYTF. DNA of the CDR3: TGTGCCAGCAGTTTACAGGGTGCCTATGGCTACACCTTC.

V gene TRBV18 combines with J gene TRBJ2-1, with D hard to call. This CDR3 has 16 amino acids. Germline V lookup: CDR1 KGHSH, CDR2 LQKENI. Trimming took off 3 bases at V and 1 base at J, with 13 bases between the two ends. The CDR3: CASSPRTRNSYNEQFF. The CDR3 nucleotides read TGTGCCAGCTCACCGAGAACGAGGAATTCCTACAATGAGCAGTTCTTC.

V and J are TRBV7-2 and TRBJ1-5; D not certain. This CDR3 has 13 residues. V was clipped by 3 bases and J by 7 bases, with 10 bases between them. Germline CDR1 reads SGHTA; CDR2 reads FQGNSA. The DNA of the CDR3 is TGTGCCAGCAGCTTCTCGACTGACCAGCCCCAGCATTTT. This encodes CASSFSTDQPQHF.

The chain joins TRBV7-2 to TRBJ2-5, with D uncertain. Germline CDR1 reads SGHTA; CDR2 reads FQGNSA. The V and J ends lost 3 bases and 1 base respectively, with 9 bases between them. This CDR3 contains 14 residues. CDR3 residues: CASSFSQAQETQYF. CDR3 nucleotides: TGTGCCAGCAGCTTTTCCCAGGCCCAAGAGACCCAGTACTTC.

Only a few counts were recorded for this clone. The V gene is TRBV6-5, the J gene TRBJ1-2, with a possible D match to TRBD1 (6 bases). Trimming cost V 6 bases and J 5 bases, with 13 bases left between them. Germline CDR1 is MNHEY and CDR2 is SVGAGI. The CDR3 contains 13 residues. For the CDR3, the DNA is TGTGCCAGCAGGGGAGGGGGGGAATATGGCTACACCTTC. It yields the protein CASRGGGEYGYTF.

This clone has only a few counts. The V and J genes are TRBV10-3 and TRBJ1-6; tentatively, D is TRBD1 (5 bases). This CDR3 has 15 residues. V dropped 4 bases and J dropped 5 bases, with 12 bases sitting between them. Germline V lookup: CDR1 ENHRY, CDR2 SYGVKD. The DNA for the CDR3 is TGTGCCATCAGTGTCGACAGAAACCATAATTCACCCCTCCACTTT. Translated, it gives CAISVDRNHNSPLHF.

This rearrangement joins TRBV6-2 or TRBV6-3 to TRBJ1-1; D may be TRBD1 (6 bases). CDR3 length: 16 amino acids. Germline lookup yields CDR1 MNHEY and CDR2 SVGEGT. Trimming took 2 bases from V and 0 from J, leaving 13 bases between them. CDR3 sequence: CASSYGGQTMNTEAFF. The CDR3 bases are TGTGCCAGCAGTTACGGAGGACAGACAATGAACACTGAAGCTTTCTTT.

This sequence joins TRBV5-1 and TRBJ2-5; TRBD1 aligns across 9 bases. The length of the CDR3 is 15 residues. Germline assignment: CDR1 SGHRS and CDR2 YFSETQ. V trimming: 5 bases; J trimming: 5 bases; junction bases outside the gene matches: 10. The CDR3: CASSPQGQGGETQYF. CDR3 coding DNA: TGCGCCAGCAGTCCTCAGGGACAGGGAGGGGAGACCCAGTACTTC.

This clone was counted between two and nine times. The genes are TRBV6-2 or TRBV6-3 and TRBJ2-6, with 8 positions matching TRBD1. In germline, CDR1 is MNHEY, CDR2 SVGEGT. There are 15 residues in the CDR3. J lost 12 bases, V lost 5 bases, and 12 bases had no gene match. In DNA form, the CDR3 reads TGTGCCAGCAGTCGTAAGGGGACAGGATTTCCCGTCCTGACTTTC. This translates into CASSRKGTGFPVLTF.

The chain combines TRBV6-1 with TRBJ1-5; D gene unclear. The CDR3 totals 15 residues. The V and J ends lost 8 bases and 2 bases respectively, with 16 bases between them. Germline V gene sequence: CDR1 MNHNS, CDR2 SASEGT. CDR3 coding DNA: TGTGCCAGCCAAAAAACAAGTCGGGGCAATCAGCCCCAGCATTTT. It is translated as CASQKTSRGNQPQHF.

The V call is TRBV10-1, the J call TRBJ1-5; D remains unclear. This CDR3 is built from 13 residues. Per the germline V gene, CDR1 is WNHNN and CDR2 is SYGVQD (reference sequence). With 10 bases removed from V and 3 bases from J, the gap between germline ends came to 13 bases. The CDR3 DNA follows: TGCGCCACGGAAGACACCCCCAATCAGCCCCAGCATTTT. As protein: CATEDTPNQPQHF.

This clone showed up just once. In DNA, the CDR3 is TGCGCCAGCAGTAGCAGACGCCAAGAGACCCAGTACTTC. Its protein product is CASSSRRQETQYF. The chain recombines TRBV5-1 with TRBJ2-5; D not certain. V was clipped by 5 bases and J by 1 base, with 9 bases between them. This CDR3 comprises 13 residues. Germline CDR1 SGHRS, CDR2 YFSETQ.

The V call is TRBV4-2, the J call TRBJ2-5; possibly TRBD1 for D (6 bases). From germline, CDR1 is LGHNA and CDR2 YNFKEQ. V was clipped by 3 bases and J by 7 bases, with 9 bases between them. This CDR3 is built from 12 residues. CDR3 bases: TGTGCCAGCAGCCATCAACAGGGGACCCAGTACTTC. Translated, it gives CASSHQQGTQYF.

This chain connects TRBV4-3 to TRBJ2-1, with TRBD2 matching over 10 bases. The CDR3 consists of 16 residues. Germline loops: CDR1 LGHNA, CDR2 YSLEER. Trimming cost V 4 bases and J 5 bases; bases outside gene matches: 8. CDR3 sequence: CASSRYTSGTHNEQFF. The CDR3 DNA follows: TGCGCCAGCAGCCGCTACACTAGCGGGACACACAATGAGCAGTTCTTC.

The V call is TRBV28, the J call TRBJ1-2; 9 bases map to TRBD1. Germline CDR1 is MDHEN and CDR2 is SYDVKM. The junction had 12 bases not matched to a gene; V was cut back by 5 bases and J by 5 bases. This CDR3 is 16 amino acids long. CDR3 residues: CASSLPPGQGRYGYTF. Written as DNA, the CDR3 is TGTGCCAGCAGTCTCCCCCCGGGACAGGGACGGTATGGCTACACCTTC.

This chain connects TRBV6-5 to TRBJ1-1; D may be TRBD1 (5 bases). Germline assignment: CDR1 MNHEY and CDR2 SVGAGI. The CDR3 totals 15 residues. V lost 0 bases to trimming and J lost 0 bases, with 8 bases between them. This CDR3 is CASSYSGLMNTEAFF. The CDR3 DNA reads TGTGCCAGCAGTTACTCGGGGCTCATGAACACTGAAGCTTTCTTT.

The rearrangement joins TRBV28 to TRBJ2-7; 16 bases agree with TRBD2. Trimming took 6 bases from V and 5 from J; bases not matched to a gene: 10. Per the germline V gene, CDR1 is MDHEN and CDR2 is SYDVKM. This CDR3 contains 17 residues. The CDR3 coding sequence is TGTGCCAGCAGAGTAACCGGGACTAGCGGGAGGGGGAACGAGCAGTACTTC. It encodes CASRVTGTSGRGNEQYF.

CDR3 in DNA: TGCGCCAGCAGCCATTATACAGGGGGCGGTCAGCCCCAGCATTTT. Translated: CASSHYTGGGQPQHF. The rearrangement uses TRBV4-3 and TRBJ1-5; 9 positions agree with TRBD1. The germline CDR1 and CDR2 sequences are LGHNA and YSLEER. The CDR3 is 15 residues long. V was clipped by 3 bases and J by 6 bases; unmatched bases: 6.

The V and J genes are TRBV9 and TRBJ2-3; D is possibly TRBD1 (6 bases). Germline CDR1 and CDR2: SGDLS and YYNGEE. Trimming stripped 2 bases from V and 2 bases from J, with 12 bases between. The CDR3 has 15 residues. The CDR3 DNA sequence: TGTGCCAGCAGCGTCCACAGGGATCCCACAGATACGCAGTATTTT. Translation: CASSVHRDPTDTQYF. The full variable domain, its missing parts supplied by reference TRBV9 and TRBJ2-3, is DSGVTQTPKHLITATGQRVTLRCSPRSGDLSVYWYQQSLDQGLQFLIQYYNGEERAKGNILERFSAQQFPDLHSELNLSSLELGDSALYFCASSVHRDPTDTQYFGPGTRLTVL.

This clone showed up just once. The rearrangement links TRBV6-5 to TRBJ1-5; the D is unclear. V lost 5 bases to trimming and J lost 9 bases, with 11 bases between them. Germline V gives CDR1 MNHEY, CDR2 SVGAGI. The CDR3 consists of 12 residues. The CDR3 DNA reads TGTGCCAGCAGTCGGCCCCAGGCGCCCCAGCATTTT. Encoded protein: CASSRPQAPQHF.

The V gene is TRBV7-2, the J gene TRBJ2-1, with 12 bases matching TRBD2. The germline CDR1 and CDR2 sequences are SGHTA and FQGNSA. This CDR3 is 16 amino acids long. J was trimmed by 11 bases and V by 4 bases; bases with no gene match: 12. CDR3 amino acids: CASSSFGLAGPLKQFF. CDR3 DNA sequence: TGTGCCAGCAGCTCGTTCGGACTAGCGGGGCCCCTAAAGCAGTTCTTC.